The present TCR beta chain was sequenced within a study of T cells in Graves' hyperthyroidism and ophthalmopathy. TCR beta CDR3 regions were amplified from RNA. First-round RT-PCR with HTBI primers amplified the TCR CDR3 region. TCRdb independently ran MiXCR on the multiplex PCR reads; one entry per CDR3 protein. The sample records 650,000 to 700,000 distinct CDR3 sequences, 15% to 20% being singletons. Among the patients, aged 18 to 65, hyperthyroidism was newly diagnosed and had lasted under 2 months. Any patient presenting with uncontrolled infection, other autoimmune disease, pregnancy or lactation was left out. The sample holds many counts of this clonotype. Its target is unknown. Findings of the study overall: Stable hyperthyroidism was told apart from ophthalmopathy by a model built on 13 V-J features. Among clonotypes expanded in thyroid above 0.001, most were also found in blood.

The sequenced material came from blood. The receptor was isolated from a man aged 50 to 60 with Graves' hyperthyroidism.

The CDR3 DNA reads as TGTGCCAGCAGTTTATTTAGAGGACAAGACTACGAGCAGTACTTC. It codes for CASSLFRGQDYEQYF. The chain uses TRBV28 and TRBJ2-7; a possible D gene is TRBD1 (5 bases). There are 15 residues in the CDR3. CDR1 and CDR2 from the germline V gene are MDHEN and SYDVKM. V was shortened by 1 base and J by 3 bases, with 13 bases between the two germline ends.